These 5 T cell receptor beta chains were sequenced from one sample in a study of T-cell reconstitution after alpha-beta-depleted transplantation in children. Preparation of the TCRbeta library involved a method that used unique molecular identifiers. TCRdb itself ran the PCR reads through MiXCR, one entry per CDR3 protein. The sample lists fewer than 550,000 distinct CDR3 sequences; 10% to 12% were seen once. The input for sequencing was PBMCs, mostly from graft donor cells, taken 180 days after TCRalphabeta/CD19-depleted stem cell transplant. These TCRs come from a female patient younger than 10 who had a stem cell transplant for aplastic anemia, so the T cells may come from the graft donor.

This clonotype was picked up a small number of times. The chain employs TRBV18 and TRBJ2-7, with D possibly being TRBD1 or TRBD2 (5 bases each). CDR1 KGHSH and CDR2 LQKENI come from the germline V gene. The CDR3 is 11 amino acids. V gave up 4 bases and J gave up 6 bases, with 7 bases separating them. This chain's CDR3 is CASSRGTEQYF. CDR3 bases: TGTGCCAGCTCACGGGGGACCGAGCAGTACTTC.

The chain joins TRBV3-1 to TRBJ1-1; D is unresolved. Germline V lookup: CDR1 LGHDT, CDR2 YNNKEL (reference sequence). The V gene lost 1 base and the J gene lost 1 base, with 7 bases spanning the gap. The CDR3 loop spans 14 amino acids. CDR3 sequence reads: CASSQGHPNTEAFF. The CDR3 DNA follows: TGTGCCAGCAGCCAAGGCCATCCGAACACTGAAGCTTTCTTT.

The chain employs TRBV7-2 and TRBJ2-1; D is uncertain. Looked up from germline, CDR1 is SGHTA and CDR2 is FQGNSA. This CDR3 has 16 amino acids. V lost 4 bases to trimming and J lost 0 bases, with 13 bases between them. CDR3 loop: CASSSNPLNSYNEQFF. CDR3 bases: TGTGCCAGCAGCTCAAACCCCCTTAACTCCTACAATGAGCAGTTCTTC.

V gene TRBV20-1 combines with J gene TRBJ2-7, with unresolved D. The ends were cut back, 1 base at V and 0 bases at J, with 7 bases in the middle. Germline lookup yields CDR1 DFQATT and CDR2 SNEGSKA (reference sequence). The CDR3 consists of 13 residues. CDR3 residues: CSARVQSSYEQYV. The CDR3 DNA is TGCAGTGCTAGAGTCCAATCCTCCTACGAGCAGTACGTC.

This clonotype has a handful of counts. The chain carries TRBV27 and TRBJ1-3, with D possibly matching TRBD1 (6 bases). The CDR3 has 17 residues. Looked up from germline, CDR1 is MNHEY and CDR2 is SMNVEV (reference sequence). Trimming took 0 bases from V and 4 from J, leaving 16 bases between them. The DNA for the CDR3 is TGTGCCAGCAGTTTATCCCCCCCGACAGGCGCCGGAAACACCATATATTTT. Residues: CASSLSPPTGAGNTIYF.